This TCR beta chain is from a study of Ad26.COV2.S vaccination and SARS-CoV-2 variants. General study points: Vaccine recipients and placebo recipients showed similar non-spike TCR breadth. Relative to placebo recipients, vaccine recipients exhibited elevated spike-specific TCR breadth. From the TCR breadth and depth analyses, total T cell responses may have been underestimated.

Notes on this clone: The antigen is undetermined.

This CDR3 is built from 15 residues. Germline V gene data show CDR1 as LGHDT and CDR2 as YNNKEL (reference sequence). The V segment lost 1 base and the J segment 4 bases; nucleotides outside the gene matches: 3. Treatment of the sample: some 19 received Ad26.COV2.S at low or high dose, single or two shots; five or six received placebo; per-sample allocation not given. The study sampled participants on day 63 after the first vaccine or placebo injection. An adult donor aged 18-55 years was enrolled in Boston. The protocol was immunoSEQ multiplex PCR, while the TCRdb copy is restricted to in-frame clones and leaves out a portion. The sample includes some 270,000 clones, around 85% of them seen just once.

The chain couples TRBV3-1 (or the pseudogene TRBV3-2) to TRBJ1-3; the match to TRBD1 covers 8 bases. The starting material was peripheral blood, obtained in a trial of Ad26.COV2.S vaccine versus placebo. This receptor was taken from a person aged 18-65 years who received the Ad26.COV2.S COVID-19 vaccine or a placebo. CDR3 bases: TGTGCCAGCAGCCAAGCAGGGGGCTGGGGAAACACCATATATTTT. The encoded protein is CASSQAGGWGNTIYF.